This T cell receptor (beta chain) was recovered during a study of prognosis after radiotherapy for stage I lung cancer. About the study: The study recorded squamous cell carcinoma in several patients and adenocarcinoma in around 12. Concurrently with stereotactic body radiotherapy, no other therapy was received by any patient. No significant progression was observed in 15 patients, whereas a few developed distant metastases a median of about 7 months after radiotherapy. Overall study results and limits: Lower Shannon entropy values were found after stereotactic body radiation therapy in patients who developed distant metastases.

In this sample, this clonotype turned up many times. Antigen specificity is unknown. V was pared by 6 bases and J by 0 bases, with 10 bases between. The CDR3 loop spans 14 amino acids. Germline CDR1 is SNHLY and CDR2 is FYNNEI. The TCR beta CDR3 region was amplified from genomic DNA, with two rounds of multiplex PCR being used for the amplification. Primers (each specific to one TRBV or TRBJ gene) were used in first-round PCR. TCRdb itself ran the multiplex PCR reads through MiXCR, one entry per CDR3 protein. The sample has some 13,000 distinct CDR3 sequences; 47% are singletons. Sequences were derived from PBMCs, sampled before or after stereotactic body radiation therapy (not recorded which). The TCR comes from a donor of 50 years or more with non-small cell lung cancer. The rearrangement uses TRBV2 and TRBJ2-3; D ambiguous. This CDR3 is CASRASTSTDTQYF. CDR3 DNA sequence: TGTGCCAGCAGGGCGTCCACTAGCACAGATACGCAGTATTTT.